This T cell receptor (beta chain) appears in the sequencing data of a study of T cell responses to AZD1222 COVID-19 vaccine. Per the germline V gene, CDR1 is SGHAT and CDR2 is FQNNGV. With 0 bases removed from V and 0 bases from J, the gap between germline ends came to 3 bases. The CDR3 is 14 residues long. A word on this clone: Its antigen is unknown.

Repertoires were generated with immunoSEQ multiplex PCR, while TCRdb's copy carries only in-frame clones and drops some. The table includes around 29,000 clones, roughly 93% detected once. Study results and limitations: Breadth and depth of Spike-specific TCRs rose after two AZD1222 doses. Of the AZD1222 recipients, only 5 to 7 were seropositive at baseline. Unmutated variant regions reportedly attract nearly half of all spike-specific TCRs.

The chain joins TRBV11-2 to TRBJ1-5, with no clear D. The clonotype was recovered from an adult in good health. The material was peripheral blood, obtained on day 0 of AZD1222 vaccination. This CDR3 reads CASSLEGSNQPQHF. CDR3 coding DNA: TGTGCCAGCAGCTTAGAAGGTAGCAATCAGCCCCAGCATTTT.